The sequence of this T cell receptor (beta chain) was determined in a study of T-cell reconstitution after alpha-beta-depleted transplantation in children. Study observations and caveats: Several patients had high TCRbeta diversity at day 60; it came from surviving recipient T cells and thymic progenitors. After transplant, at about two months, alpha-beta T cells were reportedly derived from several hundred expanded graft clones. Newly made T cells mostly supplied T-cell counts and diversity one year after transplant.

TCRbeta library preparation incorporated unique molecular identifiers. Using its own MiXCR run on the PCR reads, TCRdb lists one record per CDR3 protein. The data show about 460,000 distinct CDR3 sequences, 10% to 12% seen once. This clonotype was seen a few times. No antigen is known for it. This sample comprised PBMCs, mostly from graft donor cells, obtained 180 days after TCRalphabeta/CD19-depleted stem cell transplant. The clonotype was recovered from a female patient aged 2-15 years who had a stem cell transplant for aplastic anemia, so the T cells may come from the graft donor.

CDR3 nucleotide sequence: TGTGCCAGCAGCGGCGGACCTAATTCACCCCTCCACTTT. The encoded protein is CASSGGPNSPLHF. V and J are TRBV2 and TRBJ1-6; D gene unclear. V was trimmed by 6 bases and J by 6 bases, leaving 9 bases between them. The CDR3 is 13 amino acids. Germline V gene data show CDR1 as SNHLY and CDR2 as FYNNEI.